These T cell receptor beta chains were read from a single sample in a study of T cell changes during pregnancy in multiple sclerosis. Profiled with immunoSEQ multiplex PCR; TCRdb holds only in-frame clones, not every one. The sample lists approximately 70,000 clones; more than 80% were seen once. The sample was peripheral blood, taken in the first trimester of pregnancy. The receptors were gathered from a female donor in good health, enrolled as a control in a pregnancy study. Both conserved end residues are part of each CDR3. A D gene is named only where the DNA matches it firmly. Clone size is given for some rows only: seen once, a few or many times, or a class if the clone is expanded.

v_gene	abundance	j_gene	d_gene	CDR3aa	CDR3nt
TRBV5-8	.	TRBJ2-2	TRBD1	CAPAGQGRSGELFF	TGTGCCCCAGCGGGACAGGGACGATCCGGGGAGCTGTTTTTT
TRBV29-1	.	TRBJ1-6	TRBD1	CSVEQQGSRALHF	TGCAGCGTTGAACAACAGGGGTCGAGAGCCCTCCACTTT
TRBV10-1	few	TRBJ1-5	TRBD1	CARELSPDRTSNQPQHF	TGCGCCAGAGAACTCAGCCCGGACAGGACTAGCAATCAGCCCCAGCATTTT
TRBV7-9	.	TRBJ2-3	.	CASKGGGSTDTQYF	TGTGCCAGCAAAGGGGGGGGGAGCACAGATACGCAGTATTTT
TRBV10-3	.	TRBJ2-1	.	CAISTTVDEQFF	TGTGCCATCAGCACGACAGTCGATGAGCAGTTCTTC
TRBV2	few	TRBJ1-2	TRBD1	CASSRQGADYGYTF	TGTGCCAGCAGTCGTCAGGGGGCGGACTATGGCTACACCTTC
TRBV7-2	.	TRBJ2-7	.	CASNAQSRDEQYF	TGTGCCAGCAACGCCCAGTCCCGGGACGAGCAGTACTTC
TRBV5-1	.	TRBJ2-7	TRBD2	CASSLGGEGPPSEQYF	TGCGCCAGCAGCTTGGGAGGGGAGGGACCACCTTCCGAGCAGTACTTC
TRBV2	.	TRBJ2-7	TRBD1	CASSVRIDRAYEQYF	TGTGCCAGCAGTGTTAGAATAGACAGGGCCTACGAGCAGTACTTC
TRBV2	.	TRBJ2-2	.	CASSEADLREMNTGELFF	TGTGCCAGCAGTGAAGCAGATCTGCGGGAAATGAACACCGGGGAGCTGTTTTTT
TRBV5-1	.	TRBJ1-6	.	CASSLGQDISPLHF	TGCGCCAGCAGCTTGGGACAGGACATTTCACCCCTCCACTTT
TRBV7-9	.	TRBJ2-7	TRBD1	CASSLGQANIFYEQYF	TGTGCCAGCAGCTTGGGACAGGCCAACATATTCTACGAGCAGTACTTC
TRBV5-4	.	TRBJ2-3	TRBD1	CASSRDRYADTQYF	TGTGCCAGCAGCAGGGACAGGTACGCAGATACGCAGTATTTT
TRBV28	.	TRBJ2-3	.	CASSPTRVGTQYF	TGTGCCAGCAGTCCGACTAGAGTCGGTACGCAGTATTTT
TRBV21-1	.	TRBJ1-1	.	CASLVLMNTEAFF	TGTGCCAGCTTAGTACTCATGAACACTGAAGCTTTCTTT
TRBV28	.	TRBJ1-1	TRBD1	CASSLGTGFRTEAFF	TGTGCCAGCAGCCTCGGGACAGGGTTTCGCACTGAAGCTTTCTTT
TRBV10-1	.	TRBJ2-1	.	CASSDSYRGEQFF	TGCGCCAGCAGTGATTCTTATAGGGGTGAGCAGTTCTTC
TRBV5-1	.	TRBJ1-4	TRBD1	CASSMEGARYEKLFF	TGCGCCAGCAGCATGGAGGGGGCGCGGTATGAAAAACTGTTTTTT
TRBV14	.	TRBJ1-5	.	CASSQDGQPQHF	TGTGCCAGCAGCCAAGATGGCCAGCCCCAGCATTTT
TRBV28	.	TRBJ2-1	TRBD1	CASSLGWGQIYNEQFF	TGTGCCAGCAGTCTAGGCTGGGGACAGATCTACAATGAGCAGTTCTTC
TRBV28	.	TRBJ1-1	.	CASSSPGRRTEAFF	TGTGCCAGCAGTTCCCCAGGGAGGAGGACTGAAGCTTTCTTT
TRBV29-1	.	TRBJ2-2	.	CSVRQGRDTGELFF	TGCAGCGTCCGTCAGGGGAGGGACACCGGGGAGCTGTTTTTT
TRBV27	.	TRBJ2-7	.	CASKRTYRDFTYEQYF	TGTGCCAGCAAGAGAACGTACAGGGATTTTACCTACGAGCAGTACTTC
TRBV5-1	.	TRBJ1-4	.	CASSLTMAGREKLFF	TGCGCCAGCAGCTTAACCATGGCAGGGCGTGAAAAACTGTTTTTT
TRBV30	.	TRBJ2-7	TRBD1	CAWRDRDRLSYEQYF	TGTGCCTGGAGGGACCGGGACAGGCTCTCCTACGAGCAGTACTTC
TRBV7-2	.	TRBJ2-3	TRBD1	CASSWGQGSTDTQYF	TGTGCCAGCAGCTGGGGACAGGGGAGCACAGATACGCAGTATTTT
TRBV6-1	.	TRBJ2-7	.	CASSESPAYEQYF	TGTGCCAGCAGTGAATCCCCAGCCTACGAGCAGTACTTC
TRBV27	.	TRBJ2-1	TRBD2	CASSLTSRYNEQFF	TGTGCCAGCAGTTTGACTAGCCGATACAATGAGCAGTTCTTC
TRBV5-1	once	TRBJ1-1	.	CASSLTLRAPGRSTEAFF	TGCGCCAGCAGCCTTACGTTGCGGGCCCCTGGGCGGAGCACTGAAGCTTTCTTT
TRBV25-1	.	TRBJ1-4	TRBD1	CASSDQAGGRREKLFF	TGTGCCAGCAGTGATCAGGCAGGGGGTAGGAGAGAAAAACTGTTTTTT
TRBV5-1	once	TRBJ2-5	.	CASSLGGAPETQYF	TGCGCCAGCAGCTTGGGTGGGGCTCCAGAGACCCAGTACTTC
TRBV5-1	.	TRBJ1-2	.	CASSLNRVGQNGYTF	TGCGCCAGCAGCTTGAACCGTGTTGGACAGAATGGCTACACCTTC